This TCR beta chain emerged from a study of vaccination effects on CD4 cells after COVID-19. With the ViraFEST assay, the study expanded antigen-specific CD4+ T cells using viral peptide pools, then sequenced them. Researchers isolated CD4+ T cells once less than 13 days of culture had elapsed. PCR confirmed that the person was infected with SARS-CoV-2 between March and December 2020. The culture used as the negative control contained an HIV-1 Nef peptide pool. Cultures received IL-2 medium that replaced half the medium on days 3 and 7. The method was immunoSEQ multiplex PCR; TCRdb's version includes in-frame clones alone and lacks a portion of them. The data show roughly 73,000 clones, over 65% seen once. V was trimmed by 2 bases and J by 8 bases, leaving 17 bases between them. CDR1 and CDR2 (germline): SGHRS, YFSETQ. This CDR3 comprises 15 residues. This clone was counted between two and nine times. Its antigen is not known.

The V and J genes are TRBV5-1 and TRBJ2-1; D is undetermined. This clonotype was sampled from a human donor who had a prior SARS-CoV-2 infection. This specimen consisted of CD4+ T cells from PBMCs cultured with HIV peptides, obtained before COVID-19 vaccination. Subset noted: HIV-1 Nef peptide pool negative control/reference culture. The CDR3 protein is CASSFLAAPLDEQFF. CDR3 bases: TGCGCCAGCAGCTTCTTAGCCGCCCCGTTGGATGAGCAGTTCTTC.